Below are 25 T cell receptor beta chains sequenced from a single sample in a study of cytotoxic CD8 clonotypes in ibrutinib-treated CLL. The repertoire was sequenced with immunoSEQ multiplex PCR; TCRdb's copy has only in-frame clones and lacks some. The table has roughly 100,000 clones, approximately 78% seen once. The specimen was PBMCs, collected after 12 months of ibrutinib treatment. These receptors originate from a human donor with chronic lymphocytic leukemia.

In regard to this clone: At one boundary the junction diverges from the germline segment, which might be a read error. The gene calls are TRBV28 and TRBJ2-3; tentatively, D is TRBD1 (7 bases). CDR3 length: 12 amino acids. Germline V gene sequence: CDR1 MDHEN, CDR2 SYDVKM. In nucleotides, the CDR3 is TGTGCCTGCAGGGGGGACACAGATACGCAGTATTTT. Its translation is CACRGDTDTQYF.

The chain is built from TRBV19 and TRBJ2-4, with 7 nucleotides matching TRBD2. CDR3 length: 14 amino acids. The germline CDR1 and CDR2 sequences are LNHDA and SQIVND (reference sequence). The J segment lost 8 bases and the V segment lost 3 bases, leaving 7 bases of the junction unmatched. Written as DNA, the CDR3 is TGTGCCAGTAGTATCGGGGGGAATTTAGACATTCAGTACTTC. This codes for CASSIGGNLDIQYF.

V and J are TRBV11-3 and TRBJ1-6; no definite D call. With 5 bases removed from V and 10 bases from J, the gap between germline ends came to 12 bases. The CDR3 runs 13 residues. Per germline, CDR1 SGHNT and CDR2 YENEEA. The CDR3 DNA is TGTGCCAGCAGCCCACGCCTAGAGTCACCCCTCCACTTT. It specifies CASSPRLESPLHF.

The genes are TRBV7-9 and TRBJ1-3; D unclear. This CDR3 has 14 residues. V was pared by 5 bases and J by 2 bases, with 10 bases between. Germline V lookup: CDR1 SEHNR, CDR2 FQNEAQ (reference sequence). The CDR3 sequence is CASSRTGTGNTIYF. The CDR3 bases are TGTGCCAGCAGCCGGACGGGGACTGGAAACACCATATATTTT. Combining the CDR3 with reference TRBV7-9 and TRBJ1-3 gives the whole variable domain DTGVSQNPRHKITKRGQNVTFRCDPISEHNRLYWYRQTLGQGPEFLTYFQNEAQLEKSRLLSDRFSAERPKGSFSTLEIQRTEQGDSAMYLCASSRTGTGNTIYFGEGSWLTVV.

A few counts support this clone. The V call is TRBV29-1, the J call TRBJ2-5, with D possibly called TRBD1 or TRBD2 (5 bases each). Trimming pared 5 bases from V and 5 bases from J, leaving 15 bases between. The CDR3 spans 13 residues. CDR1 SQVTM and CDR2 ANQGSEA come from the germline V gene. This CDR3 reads CSVRQGVLETQYF. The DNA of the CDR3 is TGCAGCGTTCGGCAGGGAGTGTTGGAGACCCAGTACTTC.

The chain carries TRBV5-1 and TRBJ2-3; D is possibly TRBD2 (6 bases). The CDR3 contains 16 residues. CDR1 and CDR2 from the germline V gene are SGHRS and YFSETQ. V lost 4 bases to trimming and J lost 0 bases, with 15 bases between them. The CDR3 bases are TGCGCCAGCAGCGCCGGGCTAGCGCCTAGCACAGATACGCAGTATTTT. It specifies CASSAGLAPSTDTQYF.

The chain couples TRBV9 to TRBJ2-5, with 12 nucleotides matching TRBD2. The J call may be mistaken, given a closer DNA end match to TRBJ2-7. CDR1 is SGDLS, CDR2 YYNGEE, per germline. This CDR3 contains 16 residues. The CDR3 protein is CASSVAGLAGTYEQYF. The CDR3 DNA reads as TGTGCCAGCAGCGTAGCTGGACTAGCGGGGACCTACGAGCAGTACTTC.

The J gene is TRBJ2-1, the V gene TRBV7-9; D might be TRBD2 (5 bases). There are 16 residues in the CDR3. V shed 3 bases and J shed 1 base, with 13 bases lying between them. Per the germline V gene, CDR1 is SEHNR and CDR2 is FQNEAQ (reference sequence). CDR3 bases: TGTGCCAGCAGCTTTCCGGGATCATCTTCCTACAATGAGCAGTTCTTC. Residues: CASSFPGSSSYNEQFF.

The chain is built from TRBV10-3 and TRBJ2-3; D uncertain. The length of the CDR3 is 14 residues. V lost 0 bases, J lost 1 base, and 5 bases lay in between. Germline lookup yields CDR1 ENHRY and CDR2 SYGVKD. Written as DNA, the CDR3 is TGTGCCATCAGTGAGTCGATGGGCACAGATACGCAGTATTTT. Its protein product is CAISESMGTDTQYF.

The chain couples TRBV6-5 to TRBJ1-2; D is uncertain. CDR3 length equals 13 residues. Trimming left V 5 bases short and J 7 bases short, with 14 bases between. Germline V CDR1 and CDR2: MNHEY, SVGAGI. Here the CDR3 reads CASSASGYGGYTF. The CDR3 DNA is TGTGCCAGCAGTGCCTCCGGGTATGGTGGCTACACCTTC.

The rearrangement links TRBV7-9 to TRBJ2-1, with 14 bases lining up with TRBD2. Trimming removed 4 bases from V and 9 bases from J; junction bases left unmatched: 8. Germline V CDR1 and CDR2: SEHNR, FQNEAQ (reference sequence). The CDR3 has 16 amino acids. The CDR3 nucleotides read TGTGCCAGCAGCTCCCGACTAGCGGGGGGGCCGGGTGAGCAGTTCTTC. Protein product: CASSSRLAGGPGEQFF.

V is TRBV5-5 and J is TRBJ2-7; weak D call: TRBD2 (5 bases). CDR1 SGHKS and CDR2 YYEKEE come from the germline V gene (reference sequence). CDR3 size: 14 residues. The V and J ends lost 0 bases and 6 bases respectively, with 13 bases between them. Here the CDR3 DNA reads TGTGCCAGCAGCTTGGCGTTGGCTAGCCTCGAGCAGTACTTC. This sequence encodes CASSLALASLEQYF. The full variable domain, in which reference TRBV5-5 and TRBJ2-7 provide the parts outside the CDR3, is DAGVTQSPTHLIKTRGQQVTLRCSPISGHKSVSWYQQVLGQGPQFIFQYYEKEERGRGNFPDRFSARQFPNYSSELNVNALLLGDSALYLCASSLALASLEQYFGPGTRLTVT.

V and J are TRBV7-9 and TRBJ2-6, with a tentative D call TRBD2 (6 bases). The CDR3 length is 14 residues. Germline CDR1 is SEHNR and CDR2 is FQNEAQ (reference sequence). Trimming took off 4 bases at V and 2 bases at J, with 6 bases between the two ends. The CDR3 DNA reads TGTGCCAGCAGCTCGGGGGCTGGGGCCAACGTCCTGACTTTC. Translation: CASSSGAGANVLTF.

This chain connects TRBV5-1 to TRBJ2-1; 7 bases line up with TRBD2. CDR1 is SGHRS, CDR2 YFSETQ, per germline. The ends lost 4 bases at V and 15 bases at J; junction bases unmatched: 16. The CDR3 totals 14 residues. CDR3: CASSPQGPTSAWFF. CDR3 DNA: TGCGCCAGCAGCCCCCAAGGGCCTACTAGCGCGTGGTTCTTC.

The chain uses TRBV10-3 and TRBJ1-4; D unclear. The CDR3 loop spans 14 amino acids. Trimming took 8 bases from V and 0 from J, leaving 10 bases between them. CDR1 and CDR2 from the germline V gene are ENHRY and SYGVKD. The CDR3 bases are TGTGCCATCGGGAGAACCTCAACTAATGAAAAACTGTTTTTT. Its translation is CAIGRTSTNEKLFF.

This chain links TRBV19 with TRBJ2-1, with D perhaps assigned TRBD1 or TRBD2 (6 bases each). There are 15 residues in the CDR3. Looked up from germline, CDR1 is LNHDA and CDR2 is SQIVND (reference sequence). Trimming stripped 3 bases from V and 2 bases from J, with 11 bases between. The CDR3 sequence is CASSMVGGTYNEQFF. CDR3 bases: TGTGCCAGTAGTATGGTAGGGGGGACCTACAATGAGCAGTTCTTC.

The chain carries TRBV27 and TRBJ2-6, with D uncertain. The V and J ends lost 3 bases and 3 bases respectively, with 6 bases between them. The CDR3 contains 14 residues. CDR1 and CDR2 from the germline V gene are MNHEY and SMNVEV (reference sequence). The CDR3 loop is CASSLKVGANVLTF. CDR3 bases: TGTGCCAGCAGTTTGAAGGTTGGGGCCAACGTCCTGACTTTC.

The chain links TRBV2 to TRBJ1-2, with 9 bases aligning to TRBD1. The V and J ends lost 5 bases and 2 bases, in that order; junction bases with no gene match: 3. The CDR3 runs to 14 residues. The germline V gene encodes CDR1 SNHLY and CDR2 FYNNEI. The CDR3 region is CASSPGTGNYGYTF. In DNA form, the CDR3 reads TGTGCCAGCAGTCCCGGGACAGGGAACTATGGCTACACCTTC.

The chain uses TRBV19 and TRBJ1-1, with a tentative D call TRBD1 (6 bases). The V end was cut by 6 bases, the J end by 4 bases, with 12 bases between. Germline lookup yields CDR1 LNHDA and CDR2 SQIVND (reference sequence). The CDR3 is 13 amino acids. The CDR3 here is CASRRQVSTEAFF. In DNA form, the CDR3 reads TGTGCCAGTAGGCGACAGGTTTCCACTGAAGCTTTCTTT.

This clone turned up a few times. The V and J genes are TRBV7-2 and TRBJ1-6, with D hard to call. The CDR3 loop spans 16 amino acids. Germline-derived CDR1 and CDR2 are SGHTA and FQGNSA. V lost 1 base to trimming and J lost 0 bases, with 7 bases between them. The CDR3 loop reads CASSLVRSSYNSPLHF. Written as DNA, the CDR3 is TGTGCCAGCAGCTTAGTCCGGAGCTCCTATAATTCACCCCTCCACTTT.

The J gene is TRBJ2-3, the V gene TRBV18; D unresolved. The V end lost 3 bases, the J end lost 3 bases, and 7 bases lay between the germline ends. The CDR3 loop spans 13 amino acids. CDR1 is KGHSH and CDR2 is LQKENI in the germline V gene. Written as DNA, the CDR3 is TGTGCCAGCTCACCGATGGGGACAGATACGCAGTATTTT. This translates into CASSPMGTDTQYF.

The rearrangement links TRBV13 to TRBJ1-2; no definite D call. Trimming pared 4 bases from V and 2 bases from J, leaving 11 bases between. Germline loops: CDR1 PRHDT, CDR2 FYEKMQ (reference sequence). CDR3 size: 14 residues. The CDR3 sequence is CASSSNQRNYGYTF. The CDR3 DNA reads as TGTGCCAGCAGCTCGAATCAAAGGAACTATGGCTACACCTTC.

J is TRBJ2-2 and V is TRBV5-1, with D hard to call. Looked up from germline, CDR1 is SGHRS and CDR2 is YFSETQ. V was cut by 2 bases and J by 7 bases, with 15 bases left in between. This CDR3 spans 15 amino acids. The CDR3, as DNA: TGCGCCAGCAGCTTAGGGCACATCACTGACGGGGAGCTGTTTTTT. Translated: CASSLGHITDGELFF.

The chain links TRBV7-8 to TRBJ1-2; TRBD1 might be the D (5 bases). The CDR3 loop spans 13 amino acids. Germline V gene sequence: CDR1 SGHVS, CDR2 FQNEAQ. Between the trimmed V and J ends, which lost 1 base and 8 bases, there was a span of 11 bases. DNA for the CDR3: TGTGCCAGCAGCTTAGGGGGCAGAAGGGGCTACACCTTC. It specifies CASSLGGRRGYTF.

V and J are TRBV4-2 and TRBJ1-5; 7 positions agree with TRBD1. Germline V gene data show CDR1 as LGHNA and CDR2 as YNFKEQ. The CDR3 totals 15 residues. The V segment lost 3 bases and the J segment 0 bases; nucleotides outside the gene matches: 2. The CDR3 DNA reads TGTGCCAGCAGCCAGACAGGGTATAGCAATCAGCCCCAGCATTTT. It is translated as CASSQTGYSNQPQHF.